The entry below gives a single T cell receptor (beta chain) sequence along with its context. The CDR3 length is 14 residues. Trimming took 4 bases from V and 8 from J; bases not matched to a gene: 7. From germline, CDR1 is ENHRY and CDR2 SYGVKD. Enrolment of Seattle patients took place during active infection, and they were followed longitudinally. This sample is drawn from a study of blood T cell repertoires in COVID-19. In the source study's methods: Using reference gene primer amplification, nucleated cell counts were estimated. Only in-frame clones appear in the TCRdb table, and some are missing; sequencing was by immunoSEQ multiplex PCR. V, J and clone size were drawn from that table, and D and trimming were deduced from the DNA. The profile shows hundreds of thousands of clones, 85% to 90% of them singletons.

J is TRBJ1-4 and V is TRBV10-3; TRBD1 matches 7 bases. The sequenced sample consisted of peripheral blood. This receptor was identified in a woman aged 50 to 60 with COVID-19, enrolled during active disease. The CDR3 DNA is TGTGCCATCAGTGCCAGACAGGGCGGGGAAAAACTGTTTTTT. Its translation: CAISARQGGEKLFF.